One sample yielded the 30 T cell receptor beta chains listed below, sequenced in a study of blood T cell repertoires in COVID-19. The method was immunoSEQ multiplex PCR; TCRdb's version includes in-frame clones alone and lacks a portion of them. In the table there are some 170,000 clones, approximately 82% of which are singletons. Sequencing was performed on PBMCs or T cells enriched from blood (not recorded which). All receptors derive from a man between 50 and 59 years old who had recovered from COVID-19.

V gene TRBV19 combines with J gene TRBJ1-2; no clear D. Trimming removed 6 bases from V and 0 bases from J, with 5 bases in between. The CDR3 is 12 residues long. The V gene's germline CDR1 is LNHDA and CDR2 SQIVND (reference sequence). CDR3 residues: CASRSSNYGYTF. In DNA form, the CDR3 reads TGTGCCAGTAGAAGCTCTAACTATGGCTACACCTTC.

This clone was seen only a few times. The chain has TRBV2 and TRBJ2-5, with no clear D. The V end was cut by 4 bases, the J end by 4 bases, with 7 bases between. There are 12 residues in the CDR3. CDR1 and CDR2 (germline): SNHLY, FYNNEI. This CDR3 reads CASSALRETQYF. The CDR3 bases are TGTGCCAGCAGTGCCCTACGAGAGACCCAGTACTTC.

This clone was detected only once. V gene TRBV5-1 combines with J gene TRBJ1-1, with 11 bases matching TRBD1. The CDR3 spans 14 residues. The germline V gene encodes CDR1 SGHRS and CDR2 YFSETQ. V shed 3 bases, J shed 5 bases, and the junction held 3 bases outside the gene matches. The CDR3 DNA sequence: TGCGCCAGCAGCTCGGACAGGGGGCAGACTGAAGCTTTCTTT. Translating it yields CASSSDRGQTEAFF.

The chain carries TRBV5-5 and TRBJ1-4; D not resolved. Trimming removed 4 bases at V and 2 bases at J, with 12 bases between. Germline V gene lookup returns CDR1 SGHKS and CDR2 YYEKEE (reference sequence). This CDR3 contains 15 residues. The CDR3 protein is CASSSYSYTNEKLFF. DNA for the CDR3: TGTGCCAGCAGCAGCTACTCGTACACTAATGAAAAACTGTTTTTT.

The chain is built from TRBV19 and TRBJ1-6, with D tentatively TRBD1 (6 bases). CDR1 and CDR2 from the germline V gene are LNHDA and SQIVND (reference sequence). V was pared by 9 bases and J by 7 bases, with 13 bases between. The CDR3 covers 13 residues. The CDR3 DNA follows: TGTGCCAGCAACCGGGACAAAAATTCACCCCTCCACTTT. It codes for CASNRDKNSPLHF.

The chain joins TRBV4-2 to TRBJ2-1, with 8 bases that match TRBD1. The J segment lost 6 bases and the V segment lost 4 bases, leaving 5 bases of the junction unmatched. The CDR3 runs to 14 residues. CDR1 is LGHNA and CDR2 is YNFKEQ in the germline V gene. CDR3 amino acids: CASSLLTGGNEQFF. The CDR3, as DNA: TGTGCCAGCAGCCTACTAACAGGGGGCAATGAGCAGTTCTTC.

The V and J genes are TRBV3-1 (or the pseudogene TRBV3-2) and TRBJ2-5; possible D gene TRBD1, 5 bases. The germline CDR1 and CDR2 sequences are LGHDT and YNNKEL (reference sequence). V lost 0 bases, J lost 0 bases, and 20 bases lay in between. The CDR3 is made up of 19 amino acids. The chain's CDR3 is CASSQDIGVSGYYQETQYF. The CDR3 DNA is TGTGCCAGCAGCCAAGATATTGGAGTGTCAGGGTATTACCAAGAGACCCAGTACTTC.

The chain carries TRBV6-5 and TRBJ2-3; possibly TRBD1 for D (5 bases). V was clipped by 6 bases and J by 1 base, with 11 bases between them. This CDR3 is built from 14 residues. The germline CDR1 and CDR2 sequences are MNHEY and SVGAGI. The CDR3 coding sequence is TGTGCCAGCAGACAGGTTGTCGGCACAGATACGCAGTATTTT. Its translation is CASRQVVGTDTQYF.

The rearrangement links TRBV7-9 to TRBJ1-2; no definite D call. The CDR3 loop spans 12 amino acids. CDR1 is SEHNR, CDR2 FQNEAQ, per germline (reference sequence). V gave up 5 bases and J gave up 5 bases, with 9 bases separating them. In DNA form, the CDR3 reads TGTGCCAGCAGCACCGGAGGGTATGGCTACACCTTC. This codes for CASSTGGYGYTF.

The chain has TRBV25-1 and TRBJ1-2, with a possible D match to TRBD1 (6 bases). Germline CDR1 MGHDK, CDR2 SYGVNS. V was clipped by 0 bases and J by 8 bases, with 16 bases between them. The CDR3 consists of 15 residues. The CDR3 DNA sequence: TGTGCCAGCAGTGAATATTCGGCGGGGGCGTCGGGCTACACCTTC. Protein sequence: CASSEYSAGASGYTF.

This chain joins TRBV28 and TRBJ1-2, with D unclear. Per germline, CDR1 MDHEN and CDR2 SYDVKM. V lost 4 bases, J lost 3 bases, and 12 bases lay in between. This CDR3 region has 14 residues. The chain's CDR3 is CASSWERGYYGYTF. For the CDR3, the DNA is TGTGCCAGCAGTTGGGAGCGGGGTTACTATGGCTACACCTTC.

CDR3 loop: CASSRSGRSTDTQYF. Written as DNA, the CDR3 is TGTGCCAGCAGCCGCAGCGGGCGGAGCACAGATACGCAGTATTTT. The V gene is TRBV9, the J gene TRBJ2-3; TRBD2 is a possible D gene (6 bases). The V end lost 4 bases, the J end lost 0 bases, and 12 bases lay between the germline ends. The length of the CDR3 is 15 residues. Germline-derived CDR1 and CDR2 are SGDLS and YYNGEE.

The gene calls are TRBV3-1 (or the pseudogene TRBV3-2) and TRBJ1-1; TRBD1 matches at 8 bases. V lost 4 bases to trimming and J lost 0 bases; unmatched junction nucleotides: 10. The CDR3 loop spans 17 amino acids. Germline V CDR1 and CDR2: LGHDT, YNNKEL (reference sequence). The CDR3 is CASSRRTGMVVNTEAFF. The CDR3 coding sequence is TGTGCCAGCAGCCGAAGGACAGGGATGGTGGTGAACACTGAAGCTTTCTTT.

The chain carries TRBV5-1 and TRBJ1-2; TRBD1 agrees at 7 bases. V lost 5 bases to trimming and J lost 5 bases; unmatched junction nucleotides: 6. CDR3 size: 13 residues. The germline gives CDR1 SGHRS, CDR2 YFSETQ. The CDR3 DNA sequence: TGCGCCAGCAGTTGGACAGGAGGATATGGCTACACCTTC. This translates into CASSWTGGYGYTF.

The CDR3 loop reads CASSVETGTHNEQFF. In nucleotides, the CDR3 is TGTGCCAGCAGCGTAGAAACTGGTACCCACAATGAGCAGTTCTTC. The chain couples TRBV9 to TRBJ2-1; D not certain. V lost 0 bases and J lost 5, with 12 bases in between. The germline CDR1 and CDR2 sequences are SGDLS and YYNGEE. CDR3 length: 15 residues.

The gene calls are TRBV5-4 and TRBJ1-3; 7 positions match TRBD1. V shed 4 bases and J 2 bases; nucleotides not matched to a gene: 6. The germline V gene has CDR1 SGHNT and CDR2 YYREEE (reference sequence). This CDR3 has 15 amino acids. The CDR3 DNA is TGTGCCAGCAGCGCACCGGGACAGACTGGAAACACCATATATTTT. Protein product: CASSAPGQTGNTIYF.

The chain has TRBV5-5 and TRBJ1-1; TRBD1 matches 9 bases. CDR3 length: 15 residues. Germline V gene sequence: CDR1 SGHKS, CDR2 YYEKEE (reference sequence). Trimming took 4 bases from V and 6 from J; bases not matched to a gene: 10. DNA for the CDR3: TGTGCCAGCAGCCAACAGGGGGCGACCTTTTCTGAAGCTTTCTTT. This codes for CASSQQGATFSEAFF.

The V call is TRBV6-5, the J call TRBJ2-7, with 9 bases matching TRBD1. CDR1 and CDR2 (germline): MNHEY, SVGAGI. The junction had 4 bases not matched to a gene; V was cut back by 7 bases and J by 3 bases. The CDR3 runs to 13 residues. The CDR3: CASILDRGYEQYF. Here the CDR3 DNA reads TGTGCCAGCATCTTGGACAGGGGCTACGAGCAGTACTTC.

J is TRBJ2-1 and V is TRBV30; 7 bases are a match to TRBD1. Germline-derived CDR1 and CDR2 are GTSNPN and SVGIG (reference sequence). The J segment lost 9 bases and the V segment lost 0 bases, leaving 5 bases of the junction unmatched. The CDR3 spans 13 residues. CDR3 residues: CAWSVGGRGEQFF. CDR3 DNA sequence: TGTGCCTGGAGTGTAGGGGGCAGGGGTGAGCAGTTCTTC.

The CDR3 DNA follows: TGTGCCAGCTCACCAGCAGCTACAGCCAATCAGCCCCAGCATTTT. Amino acid sequence: CASSPAATANQPQHF. J is TRBJ1-5 and V is TRBV18; D gene unclear. CDR3 length: 15 residues. Trimming took off 2 bases at V and 3 bases at J, with 11 bases between the two ends. Germline CDR1 KGHSH, CDR2 LQKENI.

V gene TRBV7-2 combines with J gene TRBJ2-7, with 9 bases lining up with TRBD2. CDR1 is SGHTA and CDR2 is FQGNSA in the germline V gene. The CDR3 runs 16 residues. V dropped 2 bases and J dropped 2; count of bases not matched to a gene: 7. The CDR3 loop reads CASSLRLAGTPYEQYF. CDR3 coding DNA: TGTGCCAGCAGCTTAAGGCTAGCGGGGACCCCCTACGAGCAGTACTTC.

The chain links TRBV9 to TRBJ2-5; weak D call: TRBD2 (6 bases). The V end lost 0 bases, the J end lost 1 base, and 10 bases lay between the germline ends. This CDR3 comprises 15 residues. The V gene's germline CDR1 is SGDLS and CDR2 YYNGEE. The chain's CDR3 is CASSVEGSGQETQYF. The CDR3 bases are TGTGCCAGCAGCGTAGAGGGTAGCGGCCAAGAGACCCAGTACTTC.

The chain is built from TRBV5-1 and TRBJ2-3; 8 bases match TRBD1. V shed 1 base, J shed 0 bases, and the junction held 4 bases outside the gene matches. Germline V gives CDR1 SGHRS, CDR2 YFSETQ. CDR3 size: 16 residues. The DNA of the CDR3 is TGCGCCAGCAGCTTGCCCGGGACAGGAAGCACAGATACGCAGTATTTT. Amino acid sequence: CASSLPGTGSTDTQYF. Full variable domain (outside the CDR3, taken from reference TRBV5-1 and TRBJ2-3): KAGVTQTPRYLIKTRGQQVTLSCSPISGHRSVSWYQQTPGQGLQFLFEYFSETQRNKGNFPGRFSGRQFSNSRSEMNVSTLELGDSALYLCASSLPGTGSTDTQYFGPGTRLTVL.

CDR3 loop: CASRGGQGTYGYTF. CDR3 nucleotides: TGTGCCAGCCGTGGTGGACAGGGAACCTATGGCTACACCTTC. The gene calls are TRBV6-4 and TRBJ1-2, with 8 bases matching TRBD1. Per germline, CDR1 MRHNA and CDR2 SNTAGT. The CDR3 is 14 amino acids. With V trimmed by 8 bases and J by 4 bases, 9 bases remained unmatched.

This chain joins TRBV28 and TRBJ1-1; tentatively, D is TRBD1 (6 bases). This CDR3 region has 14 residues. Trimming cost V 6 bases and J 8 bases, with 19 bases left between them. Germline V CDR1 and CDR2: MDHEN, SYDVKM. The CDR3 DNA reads TGTGCCAGCAGCCTGCTTGGGGGCCAGGGAGAAGCTTTCTTT. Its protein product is CASSLLGGQGEAFF.

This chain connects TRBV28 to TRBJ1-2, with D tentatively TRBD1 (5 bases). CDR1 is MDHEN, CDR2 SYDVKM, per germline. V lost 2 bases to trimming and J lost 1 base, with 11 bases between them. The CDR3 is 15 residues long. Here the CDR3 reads CASSLIGGLNYGYTF. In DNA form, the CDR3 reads TGTGCCAGCAGTTTAATCGGGGGACTTAACTATGGCTACACCTTC.

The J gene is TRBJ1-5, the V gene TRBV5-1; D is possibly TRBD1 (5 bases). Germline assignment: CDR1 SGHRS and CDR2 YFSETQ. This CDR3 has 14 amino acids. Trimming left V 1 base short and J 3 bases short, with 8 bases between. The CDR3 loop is CASSLSGVNQPQHF. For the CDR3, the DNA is TGCGCCAGCAGCTTGTCGGGGGTCAATCAGCCCCAGCATTTT.

CDR3 protein: CASSKQESRLDEQFF. CDR3 nucleotides: TGTGCCAGCAGTAAACAGGAGTCTAGGTTGGATGAGCAGTTCTTC. This chain joins TRBV6-5 and TRBJ2-1; D is perhaps TRBD1 (5 bases). Germline V gene data show CDR1 as MNHEY and CDR2 as SVGAGI. V lost 5 bases to trimming and J lost 8 bases, with 19 bases between them. There are 15 residues in the CDR3.

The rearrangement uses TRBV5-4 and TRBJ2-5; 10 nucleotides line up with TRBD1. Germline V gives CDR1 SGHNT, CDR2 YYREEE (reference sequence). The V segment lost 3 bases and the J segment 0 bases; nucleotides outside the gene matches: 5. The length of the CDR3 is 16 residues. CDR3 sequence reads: CASSSGQGKHQETQYF. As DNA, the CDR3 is TGTGCCAGCAGCTCGGGACAGGGGAAACACCAAGAGACCCAGTACTTC.

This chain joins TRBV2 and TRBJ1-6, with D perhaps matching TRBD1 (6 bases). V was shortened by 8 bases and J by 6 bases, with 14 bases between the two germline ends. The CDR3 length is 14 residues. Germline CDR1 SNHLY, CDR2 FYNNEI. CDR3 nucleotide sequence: TGTGCCAGCGACCCGGACAGACTTAATTCACCCCTCCACTTT. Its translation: CASDPDRLNSPLHF.